The 30 T cell receptor beta chains listed next were all sequenced from one sample in a study of blood T cell repertoires in COVID-19. Libraries were prepared by immunoSEQ multiplex PCR; TCRdb keeps only in-frame clonotypes and omits some of them. The sample has about 210,000 clones, around 85% seen once. Sequenced sample: peripheral blood. These receptors came from a woman in her seventies with acute or convalescent COVID-19.

This clone was recorded a few times. The same CDR3 can be traced to other DNA sequences in this sample. This CDR3 is CASRGQANTEAFF. In nucleotides, the CDR3 is TGTGCCAGCAGAGGACAGGCCAACACTGAAGCTTTCTTT. The J gene is TRBJ1-1, the V gene TRBV6-5; 7 positions match TRBD1. Germline V gene lookup returns CDR1 MNHEY and CDR2 SVGAGI. CDR3 length: 13 amino acids. V lost 6 bases, J lost 2 bases, and 3 bases stayed unmatched.

The gene calls are TRBV11-3 and TRBJ1-1; 12 bases align to TRBD1. Trimming removed 0 bases from V and 1 base from J; junction bases left unmatched: 3. Germline lookup yields CDR1 SGHNT and CDR2 YENEEA. The CDR3 loop spans 17 amino acids. CDR3 bases: TGTGCCAGCAGCTTAGAGGGGGACAGGGGGCCGAACACTGAAGCTTTCTTT. This encodes CASSLEGDRGPNTEAFF.

This chain links TRBV6-6 with TRBJ2-5; possibly TRBD1 for D (5 bases). CDR1 and CDR2 from the germline V gene are MNHNY and SVGAGI (reference sequence). There are 11 residues in the CDR3. Trimming shortened V by 10 bases and J by 5 bases, and 11 bases separated the two germline ends. CDR3 bases: TGTGCCACCAAAAAGGGGGAGACCCAGTACTTC. Translation: CATKKGETQYF.

This clone was detected a few times. The rearrangement joins TRBV5-1 to TRBJ2-7, with D perhaps TRBD2 (6 bases). Per the germline V gene, CDR1 is SGHRS and CDR2 is YFSETQ. The germline V and J ends were trimmed by 4 bases and 6 bases, with 20 bases remaining between them. The CDR3 has 15 residues. Here the CDR3 DNA reads TGCGCCAGCAGCGAGGAGGGGACCCCTCCGGGCGAGCAGTACTTC. It yields the protein CASSEEGTPPGEQYF.

The chain joins TRBV4-1 to TRBJ1-1, with 7 bases that match TRBD1. This CDR3 is built from 15 residues. The V and J ends lost 4 bases and 5 bases, in that order; junction bases with no gene match: 10. Looked up from germline, CDR1 is MGHRA and CDR2 is YSYEKL. The CDR3 spells CASSLEGAGGTEAFF. The CDR3 DNA reads as TGCGCCAGCAGCCTGGAGGGGGCTGGAGGAACTGAAGCTTTCTTT.

Comment on this clone: Distinct nucleotide sequences in the sample also encode this CDR3. The chain is built from TRBV5-1 and TRBJ1-3, with a possible D match to TRBD1 (5 bases). The V end was cut by 0 bases, the J end by 2 bases, with 9 bases between. This CDR3 has 15 amino acids. Germline V CDR1 and CDR2: SGHRS, YFSETQ. The CDR3, as DNA: TGCGCCAGCAGCTTGGTTACGGGGGCTGGAAACACCATATATTTT. This sequence encodes CASSLVTGAGNTIYF.

The chain uses TRBV5-4 and TRBJ2-7, with TRBD1 matching 7 bases. Per germline, CDR1 SGHNT and CDR2 YYREEE (reference sequence). The CDR3 runs to 15 residues. V shed 2 bases and J 6 bases; nucleotides not matched to a gene: 11. CDR3 sequence (DNA): TGTGCCAGCAGCTTACCACGACAGGGTCTCGTCGAGCAGTACTTC. This encodes CASSLPRQGLVEQYF. Supplemented by reference TRBV5-4 and TRBJ2-7, the full variable domain reads ETGVTQSPTHLIKTRGQQVTLRCSSQSGHNTVSWYQQALGQGPQFIFQYYREEENGRGNFPPRFSGLQFPNYSSELNVNALELDDSALYLCASSLPRQGLVEQYFGPGTRLTVT.

V gene TRBV2 combines with J gene TRBJ2-1, with 8 bases aligning to TRBD2. Germline loops: CDR1 SNHLY, CDR2 FYNNEI. Trimming cost V 8 bases and J 0 bases; bases outside gene matches: 6. This CDR3 comprises 15 residues. The CDR3 DNA follows: TGTGCCAGCTACTCGGCGGGGGGCTCCTACAATGAGCAGTTCTTC. It yields the protein CASYSAGGSYNEQFF.

This clone came up a few times. V is TRBV7-2 and J is TRBJ2-3, with D tentatively TRBD2 (6 bases). V was cut by 3 bases and J by 8 bases, with 12 bases left in between. There are 13 residues in the CDR3. Germline CDR1 and CDR2: SGHTA and FQGNSA. Written as DNA, the CDR3 is TGTGCCAGCAGCTTGACGGGAGAAGTTACGCAGTATTTT. Its translation: CASSLTGEVTQYF.

The gene calls are TRBV21-1 and TRBJ2-6; the DNA was not used to check the table's D call, TRBD2. TRBV21-1 is a documented pseudogene. This CDR3 spans 22 amino acids. The CDR3 region is CASSKVHYQPGLAFPGANVLTF. The CDR3 region has the DNA TGTGCCAGCAGCAAAGTCCATTACCAACCGGGACTAGCGTTTCCTGGGGCCAACGTCCTGACTTTC.

The rearrangement joins TRBV3-1 (or the pseudogene TRBV3-2) to TRBJ1-2, with D hard to call. Trimming stripped 5 bases from V and 10 bases from J, with 20 bases between. Germline V gene data show CDR1 as LGHDT and CDR2 as YNNKEL (reference sequence). The CDR3 consists of 14 residues. The CDR3 reads CASSSIRGSTLYTF. The CDR3 DNA is TGTGCCAGCAGCTCCATCCGGGGATCTACGCTCTACACCTTC.

This chain uses TRBV5-5 with TRBJ2-2, with a possible D match to TRBD1 (6 bases). Germline V gives CDR1 SGHKS, CDR2 YYEKEE (reference sequence). V shed 5 bases and J shed 4 bases, with 12 bases lying between them. This CDR3 has 14 residues. CDR3 amino acids: CASRPGQITGELFF. CDR3 sequence (DNA): TGTGCCAGCAGACCTGGACAGATCACCGGGGAGCTGTTTTTT.

The V and J genes are TRBV3-1 (or the pseudogene TRBV3-2) and TRBJ1-1; D unclear. This CDR3 spans 13 amino acids. V dropped 1 base and J dropped 4 bases, with 7 bases sitting between them. Germline V lookup: CDR1 LGHDT, CDR2 YNNKEL (reference sequence). The CDR3: CASSQVQVTEAFF. In DNA, the CDR3 is TGTGCCAGCAGCCAAGTCCAGGTCACTGAAGCTTTCTTT.

The chain has TRBV6-5 and TRBJ2-1; tentatively, D is TRBD1 (6 bases). The CDR3 runs to 12 residues. V was clipped by 7 bases and J by 7 bases, with 11 bases between them. Germline CDR1 MNHEY, CDR2 SVGAGI. CDR3 protein: CASTERGNEQFF. In DNA form, the CDR3 reads TGTGCCAGCACAGAAAGGGGGAATGAGCAGTTCTTC.

This chain connects TRBV15 to TRBJ2-1; no reliable D call. Germline V gives CDR1 LNHNV, CDR2 YYDKDF (reference sequence). V was shortened by 1 base and J by 12 bases, with 10 bases between the two germline ends. There are 12 residues in the CDR3. This CDR3 reads CATSRAEQRQFF. Here the CDR3 DNA reads TGTGCCACCAGCAGAGCAGAACAAAGGCAGTTCTTC.

V is TRBV2 and J is TRBJ1-5; tentatively, D is TRBD1 (6 bases). V was cut by 2 bases and J by 1 base, with 6 bases left in between. Germline V gives CDR1 SNHLY, CDR2 FYNNEI. The CDR3 has 14 amino acids. CDR3 DNA sequence: TGTGCCAGCAGTGAACAGGGGAGCAATCAGCCCCAGCATTTT. It specifies CASSEQGSNQPQHF.

The chain is built from TRBV6-5 and TRBJ2-1; 10 bases are shared with TRBD2. V lost 2 bases and J lost 5; bases outside the gene matches: 6. The CDR3 spans 16 residues. Germline assignment: CDR1 MNHEY and CDR2 SVGAGI. The chain's CDR3 is CASSYPSGSRDNEQFF. For the CDR3, the DNA is TGTGCCAGCAGTTACCCTAGCGGGAGTAGGGACAATGAGCAGTTCTTC.

The chain joins TRBV4-2 to TRBJ1-4, with unresolved D. V lost 3 bases and J 7 bases, leaving 15 bases between the germline ends. The germline V gene has CDR1 LGHNA and CDR2 YNFKEQ. The length of the CDR3 is 15 residues. The CDR3 loop reads CASSQAAAVGEKLFF. Here the CDR3 DNA reads TGTGCCAGCAGCCAGGCCGCGGCAGTTGGTGAAAAACTGTTTTTT.

The V call is TRBV28, the J call TRBJ2-3; D perhaps matches TRBD2 (7 bases). From germline, CDR1 is MDHEN and CDR2 SYDVKM. Trimming took off 11 bases at V and 1 base at J, with 13 bases between the two ends. The CDR3 has 13 residues. The DNA of the CDR3 is TGTGCCGGAGGAGGGGGGGGCACAGATACGCAGTATTTT. Amino acid sequence: CAGGGGGTDTQYF.

This chain links TRBV20-1 with TRBJ2-1; 8 positions agree with TRBD1. Losses at the gene ends were 3 bases for V and 7 bases for J; bases not matched to a gene: 8. Looked up from germline, CDR1 is DFQATT and CDR2 is SNEGSKA (reference sequence). The CDR3 has 14 amino acids. The CDR3 loop reads CSASISRGRNEQFF. The CDR3 DNA sequence: TGCAGTGCTAGTATCTCCAGGGGGCGTAATGAGCAGTTCTTC.

CDR3 region: CASSLSGTENQPQHF. Written as DNA, the CDR3 is TGTGCCAGCAGCTTAAGTGGGACAGAGAATCAGCCCCAGCATTTT. The rearrangement joins TRBV7-2 to TRBJ1-5; 7 nucleotides match TRBD1. The length of the CDR3 is 15 residues. The germline CDR1 and CDR2 sequences are SGHTA and FQGNSA. The V segment lost 2 bases and the J segment 4 bases; nucleotides outside the gene matches: 5.

The genes are TRBV30 and TRBJ1-1; tentatively, D is TRBD1 (5 bases). V lost 5 bases and J 0 bases, leaving 22 bases between the germline ends. CDR1 GTSNPN and CDR2 SVGIG come from the germline V gene (reference sequence). The CDR3 sequence is 17 residues long. CDR3 DNA: TGTGCCTGGGCCGAACGCTGCAGGAGGGGTATGAACACTGAAGCTTTCTTT. Protein product: CAWAERCRRGMNTEAFF.

The chain employs TRBV24-1 and TRBJ2-1; D is unclear. CDR1 KGHDR and CDR2 SFDVKD come from the germline V gene. This CDR3 contains 13 residues. The V gene lost 4 bases and the J gene lost 5 bases, with 8 bases spanning the gap. The CDR3 region is CATSDRINNEQFF. The CDR3 nucleotides read TGTGCCACCAGTGACAGGATTAACAATGAGCAGTTCTTC.

This chain links TRBV11-3 with TRBJ2-1; D may be TRBD1 (6 bases). The germline V and J ends were trimmed by 5 bases and 4 bases, with 18 bases remaining between them. CDR3 length: 16 amino acids. Germline V gene lookup returns CDR1 SGHNT and CDR2 YENEEA. Here the CDR3 DNA reads TGTGCCAGCAGCCCTCAACGAGGTGGGACATACAATGAGCAGTTCTTC. It specifies CASSPQRGGTYNEQFF.

This rearrangement joins TRBV5-4 to TRBJ1-6, with D tentatively TRBD1 (6 bases). The CDR3 covers 14 residues. Germline CDR1 SGHNT, CDR2 YYREEE (reference sequence). V was cut by 4 bases and J by 9 bases, with 14 bases left in between. CDR3 sequence reads: CASSRAGAPSPLHF. The CDR3 bases are TGTGCCAGCAGCAGAGCAGGGGCGCCTTCACCCCTCCACTTT.

The chain carries TRBV7-9 and TRBJ1-4, with 8 bases that match TRBD1. V was pared by 1 base and J by 8 bases, with 6 bases of the junction left unmatched. The CDR3 is 15 residues long. CDR1 and CDR2 from the germline V gene are SEHNR and FQNEAQ (reference sequence). This chain's CDR3 is CASSLGDRFREKLFF. The CDR3 DNA reads TGTGCCAGCAGCTTAGGGGACAGGTTTCGCGAAAAACTGTTTTTT. The full variable domain, rest sourced from reference TRBV7-9 and TRBJ1-4, is DTGVSQNPRHKITKRGQNVTFRCDPISEHNRLYWYRQTLGQGPEFLTYFQNEAQLEKSRLLSDRFSAERPKGSFSTLEIQRTEQGDSAMYLCASSLGDRFREKLFFGSGTQLSVL.

The CDR3 is CASSYDRAGSYQPQHF. The CDR3 DNA reads as TGTGCCAGCAGTTACGACAGGGCGGGTTCCTATCAGCCCCAGCATTTT. The V and J genes are TRBV6-5 and TRBJ1-5; TRBD1 matches at 7 bases. This CDR3 has 16 residues. V lost 2 bases, J lost 5 bases, and 9 bases stayed unmatched. Germline V gene lookup returns CDR1 MNHEY and CDR2 SVGAGI.

The chain joins TRBV14 to TRBJ1-1, with no clear D. Trimming removed 4 bases from V and 7 bases from J, with 10 bases in between. Per the germline V gene, CDR1 is SGHDN and CDR2 is FVKESK. The CDR3 loop spans 12 amino acids. The CDR3 DNA follows: TGTGCCAGCAGCCCTCGCGCGAGTGAAGCTTTCTTT. It yields the protein CASSPRASEAFF. The whole variable domain, remainder taken from reference TRBV14 and TRBJ1-1, is EAGVTQFPSHSVIEKGQTVTLRCDPISGHDNLYWYRRVMGKEIKFLLHFVKESKQDESGMPNNRFLAERTGGTYSTLKVQPAELEDSGVYFCASSPRASEAFFGQGTRLTVV.

V gene TRBV7-9 combines with J gene TRBJ1-2, with D maybe TRBD1 (5 bases). This CDR3 region has 14 residues. Trimming cost V 0 bases and J 6 bases, with 11 bases left between them. Germline V gene lookup returns CDR1 SEHNR and CDR2 FQNEAQ (reference sequence). The CDR3 DNA sequence: TGTGCCAGCAGCTTAGCGCGGGGGGGACATGGCTACACCTTC. Its protein is CASSLARGGHGYTF.

The J gene is TRBJ2-7, the V gene TRBV6-2 or TRBV6-3; D gene uncertain. The CDR3 runs to 15 residues. V was trimmed by 5 bases and J by 2 bases, leaving 16 bases between them. From germline, CDR1 is MNHEY and CDR2 SVGEGT. The CDR3 spells CASSLGRTRPYEQYF. Written as DNA, the CDR3 is TGTGCCAGCAGTCTAGGCCGCACGCGCCCCTACGAGCAGTACTTC.